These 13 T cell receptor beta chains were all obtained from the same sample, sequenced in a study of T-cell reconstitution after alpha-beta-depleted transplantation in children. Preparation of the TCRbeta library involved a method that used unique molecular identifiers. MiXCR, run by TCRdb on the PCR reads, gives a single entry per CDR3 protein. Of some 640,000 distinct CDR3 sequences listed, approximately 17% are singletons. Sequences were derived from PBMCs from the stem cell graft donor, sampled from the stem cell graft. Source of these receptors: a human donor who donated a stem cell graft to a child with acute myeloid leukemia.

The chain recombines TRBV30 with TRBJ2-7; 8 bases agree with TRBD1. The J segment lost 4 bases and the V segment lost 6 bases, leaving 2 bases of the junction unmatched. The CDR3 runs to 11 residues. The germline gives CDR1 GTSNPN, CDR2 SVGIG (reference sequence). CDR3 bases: TGTGCCTGTCGACAGGGGTACGAGCAGTACTTC. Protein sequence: CACRQGYEQYF.

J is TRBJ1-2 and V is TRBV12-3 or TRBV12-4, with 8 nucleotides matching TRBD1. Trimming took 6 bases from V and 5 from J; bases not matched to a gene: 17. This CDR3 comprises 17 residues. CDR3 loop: CASSRLGTGRFWYGYTF. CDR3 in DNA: TGTGCCAGCAGCCGCCTGGGGACAGGCCGGTTTTGGTATGGCTACACCTTC.

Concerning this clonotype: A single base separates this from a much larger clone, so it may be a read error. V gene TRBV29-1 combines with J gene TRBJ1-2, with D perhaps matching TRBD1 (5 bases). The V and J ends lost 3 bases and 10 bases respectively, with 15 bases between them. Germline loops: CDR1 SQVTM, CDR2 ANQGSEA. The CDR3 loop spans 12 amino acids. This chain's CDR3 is CSVDSSRGDYTF. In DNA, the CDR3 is TGCAGCGTTGACTCGTCGCGGGGGGACTACACCTTC.

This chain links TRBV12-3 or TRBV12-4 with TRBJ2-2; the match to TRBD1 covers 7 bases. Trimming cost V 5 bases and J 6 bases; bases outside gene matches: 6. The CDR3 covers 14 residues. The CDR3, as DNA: TGTGCCAGCAGTCACAGGGGTATCGCCGGGGAGCTGTTTTTT. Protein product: CASSHRGIAGELFF.

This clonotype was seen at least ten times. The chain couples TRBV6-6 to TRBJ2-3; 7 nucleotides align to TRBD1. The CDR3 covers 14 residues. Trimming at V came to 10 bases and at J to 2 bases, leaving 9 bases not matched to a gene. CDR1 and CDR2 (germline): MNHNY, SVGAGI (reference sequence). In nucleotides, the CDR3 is TGTGCCACCATAAGGGACAGATACACAGATACGCAGTATTTT. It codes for CATIRDRYTDTQYF.

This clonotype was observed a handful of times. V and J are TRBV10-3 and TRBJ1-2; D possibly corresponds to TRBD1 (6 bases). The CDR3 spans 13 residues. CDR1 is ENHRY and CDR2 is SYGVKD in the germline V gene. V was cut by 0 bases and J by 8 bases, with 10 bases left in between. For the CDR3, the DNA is TGTGCCATCAGTGAGTCCGCAGGGGACGGCTACACCTTC. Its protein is CAISESAGDGYTF.

The CDR3 spells CASSLGGQGTQYF. DNA for the CDR3: TGTGCCAGCAGCTTAGGAGGACAGGGGACCCAGTACTTC. V is TRBV7-8 and J is TRBJ2-5; 8 bases line up with TRBD1. Germline V gene sequence: CDR1 SGHVS, CDR2 FQNEAQ. V gave up 1 base and J gave up 7 bases; unmatched junction bases: 2. This CDR3 region has 13 residues.

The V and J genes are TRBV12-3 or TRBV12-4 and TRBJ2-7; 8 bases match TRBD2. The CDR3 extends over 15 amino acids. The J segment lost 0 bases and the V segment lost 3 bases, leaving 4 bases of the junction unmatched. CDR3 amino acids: CASSFSGAASYEQYV. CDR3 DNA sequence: TGTGCCAGCAGTTTTAGCGGGGCGGCCTCCTACGAGCAGTACGTC.

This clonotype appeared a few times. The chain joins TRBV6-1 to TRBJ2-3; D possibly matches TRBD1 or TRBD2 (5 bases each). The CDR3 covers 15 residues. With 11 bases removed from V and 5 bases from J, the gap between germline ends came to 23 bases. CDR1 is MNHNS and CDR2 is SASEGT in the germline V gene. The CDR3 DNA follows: TGTGCCTCCGGCATAGGGACCGCCCGGGAAGATACGCAGTATTTT. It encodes CASGIGTAREDTQYF.

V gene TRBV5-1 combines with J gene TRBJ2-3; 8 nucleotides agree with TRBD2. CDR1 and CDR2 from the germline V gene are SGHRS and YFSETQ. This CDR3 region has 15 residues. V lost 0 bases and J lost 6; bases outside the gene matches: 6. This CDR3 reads CASSLEAGVFDTQYF. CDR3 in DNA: TGCGCCAGCAGCTTGGAAGCGGGGGTCTTTGATACGCAGTATTTT.

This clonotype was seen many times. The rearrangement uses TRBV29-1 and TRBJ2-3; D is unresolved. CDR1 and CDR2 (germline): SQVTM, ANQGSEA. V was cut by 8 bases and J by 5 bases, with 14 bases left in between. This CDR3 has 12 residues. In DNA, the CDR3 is TGCAGCTTCATGTCGGGTGGAGATACGCAGTATTTT. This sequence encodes CSFMSGGDTQYF.

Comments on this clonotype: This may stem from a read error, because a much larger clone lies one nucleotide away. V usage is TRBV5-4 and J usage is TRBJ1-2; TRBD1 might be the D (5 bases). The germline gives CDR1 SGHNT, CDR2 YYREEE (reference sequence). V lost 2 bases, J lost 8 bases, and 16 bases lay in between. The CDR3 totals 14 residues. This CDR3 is CASSFSNTGHGYTF. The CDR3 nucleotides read TGTGCCAGCAGCTTTTCCAACACGGGGCACGGCTACACCTTC. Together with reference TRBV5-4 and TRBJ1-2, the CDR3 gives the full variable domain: ETGVTQSPTHLIKTRGQQVTLRCSSQSGHNTVSWYQQALGQGPQFIFQYYREEENGRGNFPPRFSGLQFPNYSSELNVNALELDDSALYLCASSFSNTGHGYTFGSGTRLTVV.

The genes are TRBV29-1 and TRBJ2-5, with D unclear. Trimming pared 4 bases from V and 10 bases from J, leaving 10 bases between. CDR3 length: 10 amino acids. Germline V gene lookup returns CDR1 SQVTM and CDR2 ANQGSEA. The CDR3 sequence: CSVGPARQYF. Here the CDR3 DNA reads TGCAGCGTTGGACCAGCACGCCAGTACTTC.